This T cell receptor (beta chain) comes out of a study of shared clonotypes between healthy human individuals. On this clone itself: No antigen is known for it. Other DNA sequences from this sample encode an identical CDR3 as well.

Study findings and constraints: Among a handful of donors, about 5% of naive CD4 clonotypes were found in common. Blood was the only sampled material, and tissue repertoires likely differ.

Deep-level settings were used for running the assay. In the authors' workflow: For the immunoSEQ data, sequences were junction-only without quality scores, so filtering differed. Measured with immunoSEQ multiplex PCR; TCRdb has only the in-frame clones, and not every one. V and J calls and clone size are as listed in that table; D and trimming were resolved from the DNA. The sample lists around 2.1 million clones, 90% to 95% occurring once. From germline, CDR1 is SGHRS and CDR2 YFSETQ. V gave up 0 bases and J gave up 1 base; unmatched junction bases: 4. The CDR3 length is 16 residues. Cells designated naive CD8 were CD45RO-negative and were positively selected for CCR7, with terminally differentiated effector memory CD45RA+ cells excluded.

The source is a man younger than 30 in good health. Some clones in this sample may be carry-over from other donors' samples. The sequenced sample consisted of naive CD8+ T cells from PBMCs. The V gene is TRBV5-1, the J gene TRBJ2-3; 8 bases line up with TRBD2. This chain's CDR3 is CASSLALAGRTDTQYF. The CDR3 DNA follows: TGCGCCAGCAGCTTGGCCCTAGCGGGCCGCACAGATACGCAGTATTTT.